The source of this T cell receptor beta chain is a study of T cells in Graves' hyperthyroidism and ophthalmopathy. Findings and limits, study-wide: Blood also showed most of the thyroid clonotypes that were expanded above 0.001. Ophthalmopathy was separated from stable hyperthyroidism by a 13 V-J model. The model made its ophthalmopathy prediction, and onset followed a median around 6.9 months later.

Trimming removed 3 bases from V and 8 bases from J, with 6 bases in between. CDR3 length equals 11 residues. Germline V gene sequence: CDR1 ENHRY, CDR2 SYGVKD. On this clonotype itself: Its antigen is currently unknown.

From RNA transcripts, TCR beta CDR3 regions were amplified. With the HTBI primer set, the TCR CDR3 went through a first round of RT-PCR. TCRdb re-called the multiplex PCR reads with MiXCR, one entry per CDR3 protein. The repertoire has 700,000 to 850,000 distinct CDR3 sequences, roughly 32% of them found once; the top ten carry roughly 30%. The gene calls are TRBV10-3 and TRBJ2-3, with unresolved D. This TCR was recovered from a woman aged 40-49 years with Graves' hyperthyroidism. The source material was blood. Written as DNA, the CDR3 is TGTGCCATCAGTGAATGGGGTACGCAGTATTTT. It is translated as CAISEWGTQYF.